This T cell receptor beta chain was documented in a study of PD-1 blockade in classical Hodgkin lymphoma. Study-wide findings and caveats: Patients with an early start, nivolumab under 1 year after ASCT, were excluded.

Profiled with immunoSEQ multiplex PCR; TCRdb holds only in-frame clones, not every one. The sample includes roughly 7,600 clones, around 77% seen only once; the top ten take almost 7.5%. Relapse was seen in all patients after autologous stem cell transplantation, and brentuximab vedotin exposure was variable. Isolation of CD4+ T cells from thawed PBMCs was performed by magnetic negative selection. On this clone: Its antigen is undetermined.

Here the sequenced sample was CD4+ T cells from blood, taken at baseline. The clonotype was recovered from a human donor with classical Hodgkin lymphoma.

CDR3 nucleotide sequence: TGCGCCAGCAGCTTGGCTCCCGGGACAAGCTCTGGAAACACCATATATTTT. Residues: CASSLAPGTSSGNTIYF. The J gene is TRBJ1-3, the V gene TRBV5-1, with D tentatively TRBD1 (6 bases). Trimming removed 0 bases at V and 0 bases at J, with 13 bases between. CDR3 length: 17 amino acids. The germline CDR1 and CDR2 sequences are SGHRS and YFSETQ.